The clone carrying this T cell receptor beta chain appeared a few times. What it recognizes is unknown. This sample is drawn from a study of beta chain features in type 1 diabetes. Findings of the study overall: Still unanswered here is whether HLA type influences TCRB rearrangement. Reduced insertions and increased deletions marked VDJ junctions in type 1 diabetes patients. When cDNA is sequenced, cells with high TCR expression could be over-represented.

The investigators reverse transcribed all of the isolated RNA, so they sequenced expressed TCRB transcripts. Repertoires were generated with immunoSEQ multiplex PCR, while TCRdb's copy carries only in-frame clones and drops some. The sample consists of about 290,000 clones, about 8.5% of them appearing once. This sequence originates from a woman aged 18-29 years in good health. Sequencing used central memory CD4+ T cells from blood.

This chain's CDR3 is CASSSSWGETQYF. CDR3 in DNA: TGTGCCAGCAGCTCCTCCTGGGGAGAGACCCAGTACTTC. V and J are TRBV13 and TRBJ2-5; D call uncertain. The CDR3 is made up of 13 amino acids. V was shortened by 4 bases and J by 4 bases, with 10 bases between the two germline ends. Germline lookup yields CDR1 PRHDT and CDR2 FYEKMQ (reference sequence).